Following are 24 T cell receptor beta chains from one sample sequenced in a study of T cells in Graves' hyperthyroidism and ophthalmopathy. Amplified TCR beta CDR3 regions derived from RNA transcripts. HTBI primers were the set used in a first-round RT-PCR of the TCR CDR3. TCRdb processed the multiplex PCR reads anew with MiXCR; each CDR3 protein has one entry. Here the sample spans some 270,000 distinct CDR3 sequences, about an eighth being singletons. Sequencing was done on a sample of blood. These receptors were obtained from a middle-aged woman with Graves' hyperthyroidism.

The chain couples TRBV27 to TRBJ1-5; a weak D match, TRBD1 (5 bases). Looked up from germline, CDR1 is MNHEY and CDR2 is SMNVEV (reference sequence). There are 15 residues in the CDR3. Between the trimmed V and J ends, which lost 6 bases and 2 bases, there was a span of 14 bases. The CDR3 loop is CASREQPGGNQPQHF. The DNA of the CDR3 is TGTGCCAGCAGGGAACAACCGGGGGGCAATCAGCCCCAGCATTTT.

The V gene is TRBV6-4, the J gene TRBJ2-3, with 11 bases fitting TRBD1. The J segment lost 2 bases and the V segment lost 6 bases, leaving 4 bases of the junction unmatched. This CDR3 has 15 amino acids. Germline CDR1 is MRHNA and CDR2 is SNTAGT. CDR3 DNA sequence: TGTGCCAGCAGGAGGACAGGGGGCTACACAGATACGCAGTATTTT. Its translation: CASRRTGGYTDTQYF.

This clonotype was recorded many times. CDR3 residues: CASTPGTLNTGELFF. CDR3 bases: TGTGCCAGCACCCCCGGGACCTTGAACACCGGGGAGCTGTTTTTT. The rearrangement uses TRBV2 and TRBJ2-2; perhaps D is TRBD1 or TRBD2 (5 bases each). Germline-derived CDR1 and CDR2 are SNHLY and FYNNEI. CDR3 length: 15 residues. V was pared by 7 bases and J by 1 base, with 13 bases between.

Worth noting for this clonotype: One junction end disagrees with the germline gene, perhaps due to a read error. The CDR3 nucleotides are TGCAGTGCGAGAGCGGGAGCCTCCTGCAATGAGCAGTTCTTC. This sequence encodes CSARAGASCNEQFF. This chain uses TRBV20-1 with TRBJ2-1; the match to TRBD2 covers 8 bases. This CDR3 spans 14 amino acids. Germline CDR1 DFQATT, CDR2 SNEGSKA (reference sequence).

This clonotype showed up just a few times. The chain couples TRBV19 to TRBJ1-1, with a tentative D call TRBD1 (6 bases). This CDR3 contains 16 residues. The ends were cut back, 7 bases at V and 7 bases at J, with 25 bases in the middle. Germline loops: CDR1 LNHDA, CDR2 SQIVND (reference sequence). The CDR3 protein is CASTIPRANREHEAFF. For the CDR3, the DNA is TGTGCCAGTACCATCCCCCGGGCTAACAGGGAGCATGAAGCTTTCTTT.

This clonotype was picked up many times. The chain uses TRBV10-1 and TRBJ1-5; D might be TRBD1 (6 bases). The V gene's germline CDR1 is WNHNN and CDR2 SYGVQD (reference sequence). V was shortened by 5 bases and J by 4 bases, with 9 bases between the two germline ends. The CDR3 sequence is 13 residues long. CDR3 in amino acids: CASSTGPNQPQHF. The DNA for the CDR3 is TGCGCCAGCAGTACAGGGCCAAATCAGCCCCAGCATTTT.

This clonotype was found a few times. Mismatch with germline at one junction end may stem from a read error. The chain combines TRBV19 with TRBJ2-4, with a weak D call TRBD2 (5 bases). The CDR3 totals 12 residues. Germline V gives CDR1 LNHDA, CDR2 SQIVND (reference sequence). The CDR3 is CASSLAKTIQYF. CDR3 sequence (DNA): TGTGCCAGTTCGCTAGCCAAAACCATTCAGTACTTC. Drawing the rest from reference TRBV19 and TRBJ2-4, the complete variable domain is DGGITQSPKYLFRKEGQNVTLSCEQNLNHDAMYWYRQDPGQGLRLIYYSQIVNDFQKGDIAEGYSVSREKKESFPLTVTSAQKNPTAFYLCASSLAKTIQYFGAGTRLSVL.

At least ten counts were recorded for this clonotype. The chain uses TRBV12-3 or TRBV12-4 and TRBJ2-7; D may correspond to TRBD1 or TRBD2 (5 bases each). The CDR3 totals 12 residues. The V end lost 8 bases, the J end lost 3 bases, and 11 bases lay between the germline ends. For the CDR3, the DNA is TGTGCCAGCTCCGGGGCTATCTACGAGCAGTACTTC. Translating gives CASSGAIYEQYF.

This clonotype occurred many times. The chain employs TRBV6-1 and TRBJ2-7; 8 bases agree with TRBD1. The germline gives CDR1 MNHNS, CDR2 SASEGT. This CDR3 has 14 amino acids. Trimming cost V 6 bases and J 0 bases; bases outside gene matches: 4. Here the CDR3 DNA reads TGTGCCAGCAGGGAGGACAGGGCCTCCTACGAGCAGTACTTC. It is translated as CASREDRASYEQYF.

In its sample, this clonotype was seen many times. This chain connects TRBV24-1 to TRBJ2-5; D not resolved. V gave up 1 base and J gave up 2 bases, with 4 bases separating them. Germline-derived CDR1 and CDR2 are KGHDR and SFDVKD. This CDR3 comprises 13 residues. This chain's CDR3 is CATSDFPQETQYF. Written as DNA, the CDR3 is TGTGCCACCAGTGATTTCCCACAAGAGACCCAGTACTTC.

This clonotype was detected ten times or more. A junction boundary mismatches the germline segment, possibly from a read error. This chain connects TRBV28 to TRBJ2-7; no firm D call. Germline V CDR1 and CDR2: MDHEN, SYDVKM. The CDR3 contains 12 residues. CDR3 amino acids: CASNGFSDEQYF. As DNA, the CDR3 is TGTGCCAGCAATGGATTCTCCGACGAGCAGTACTTC.

As for this clonotype: A much larger clone lies one base from this, so it may be a read error. The rearrangement uses TRBV20-1 and TRBJ2-1; D not certain. The end of the DNA is better explained by TRBJ2-7, so the J call may be wrong. The CDR3 loop spans 14 amino acids. Germline V gives CDR1 DFQATT, CDR2 SNEGSKA (reference sequence). CDR3 protein: CSARDRRRSDEQYF. The CDR3 DNA reads as TGCAGTGCTAGAGACCGGCGTAGGTCGGATGAGCAGTACTTC.

This clonotype was observed at least ten times. The chain has TRBV2 and TRBJ2-7, with 11 nucleotides matching TRBD2. Germline-derived CDR1 and CDR2 are SNHLY and FYNNEI. The CDR3 runs 13 residues. After removal of 7 bases from V and 3 bases from J, the junction contained 2 bases not matched to a gene. The chain's CDR3 is CASTGTSGYEQYF. CDR3 coding DNA: TGTGCCAGCACCGGGACTAGCGGCTACGAGCAGTACTTC.

V gene TRBV4-2 combines with J gene TRBJ2-3; 8 bases align to TRBD2. CDR1 LGHNA and CDR2 YNFKEQ come from the germline V gene. With V trimmed by 1 base and J by 4 bases, 7 bases remained unmatched. The CDR3 consists of 16 residues. The DNA of the CDR3 is TGTGCCAGCAGCCAAGGTCACACAGCGGGGGCAGATACGCAGTATTTT. Its translation is CASSQGHTAGADTQYF.

This clonotype was counted between two and nine times. The rearrangement joins TRBV7-9 to TRBJ2-1, with D perhaps matching TRBD2 (5 bases). CDR3 length: 13 residues. V dropped 8 bases and J dropped 7 bases, with 15 bases sitting between them. Germline CDR1 is SEHNR and CDR2 is FQNEAQ (reference sequence). The CDR3 sequence is CASSDGGLNEQFF. CDR3 in DNA: TGTGCCAGCTCAGACGGCGGGTTGAATGAGCAGTTCTTC.

The chain employs TRBV7-9 and TRBJ1-3; D remains ambiguous. CDR1 and CDR2 from the germline V gene are SEHNR and FQNEAQ (reference sequence). This CDR3 is built from 13 residues. V was trimmed by 7 bases and J by 4 bases, leaving 11 bases between them. CDR3 nucleotide sequence: TGTGCCAGCACCAGTACAGTAGGAAACACCATATATTTT. It is translated as CASTSTVGNTIYF.

Turning to this clonotype: A much larger clone lies a single base off, so this may be a read error. CDR3 bases: TGTGCCAGCAGCTTCGGACTTCGGTTAGGAACCGAGCAGTACTTC. This sequence encodes CASSFGLRLGTEQYF. This chain connects TRBV2 to TRBJ2-7; D perhaps matches TRBD2 (5 bases). Looked up from germline, CDR1 is SNHLY and CDR2 is FYNNEI. V was trimmed by 6 bases and J by 6 bases, leaving 21 bases between them. This CDR3 comprises 15 residues.

This clonotype was found many times. The genes are TRBV20-1 and TRBJ2-3; 8 bases line up with TRBD1. The germline CDR1 and CDR2 sequences are DFQATT and SNEGSKA (reference sequence). V shed 4 bases, J shed 2 bases, and the junction held 11 bases outside the gene matches. The CDR3 is 16 residues long. CDR3 in DNA: TGCAGTGCTAAATCCTTCCCGGGACAGGACACAGATACGCAGTATTTT. Amino acids: CSAKSFPGQDTDTQYF.

This clonotype showed up many times. This sequence joins TRBV3-1 and TRBJ1-3, with no clear D. This CDR3 comprises 15 residues. The ends were cut back, 4 bases at V and 0 bases at J, with 10 bases in the middle. Germline V lookup: CDR1 LGHDT, CDR2 YNNKEL (reference sequence). The CDR3 spells CASSLVTNSGNTIYF. The CDR3 DNA reads as TGTGCCAGCAGCCTTGTTACCAACTCTGGAAACACCATATATTTT.

This chain joins TRBV2 and TRBJ2-7; TRBD1 agrees at 10 bases. CDR3 length: 15 amino acids. Per the germline V gene, CDR1 is SNHLY and CDR2 is FYNNEI. Trimming at V came to 3 bases and at J to 3 bases, leaving 5 bases not matched to a gene. CDR3: CASSDGWTGGYEQYF. In DNA form, the CDR3 reads TGTGCCAGCAGTGATGGGTGGACAGGGGGCTACGAGCAGTACTTC.

This clonotype was picked up many times. An end of the junction differs from the germline gene, which may be a read error. J is TRBJ2-2 and V is TRBV7-9; perhaps TRBD1 as D (5 bases). CDR3 length: 13 amino acids. The germline gives CDR1 SEHNR, CDR2 FQNEAQ (reference sequence). The CDR3 sequence is CASSLQGTGELFF. Written as DNA, the CDR3 is TGCGCCAGCAGCTTGCAGGGCACCGGGGAGCTGTTTTTT. The full variable domain, rest sourced from reference TRBV7-9 and TRBJ2-2, is DTGVSQNPRHKITKRGQNVTFRCDPISEHNRLYWYRQTLGQGPEFLTYFQNEAQLEKSRLLSDRFSAERPKGSFSTLEIQRTEQGDSAMYLCASSLQGTGELFFGEGSRLTVL.

Turning to this clonotype: The CDR3 ends on some other residue instead of the conserved phenylalanine or tryptophan, so this is likely a read error. The chain has TRBV10-3 and TRBJ1-6; D gene unclear. V lost 3 bases to trimming and J lost 0 bases, with 9 bases between them. This CDR3 has 16 amino acids. Germline-derived CDR1 and CDR2 are ENHRY and SYGVKD. DNA for the CDR3: TGTGCCATCAGTGATCCACCTAGCTCCTATAATTCACCCCTCCACTCT. This translates into CAISDPPSSYNSPLHS.

V and J are TRBV6-5 and TRBJ1-4; weak D call: TRBD1 (5 bases). The CDR3 has 15 residues. Germline CDR1 reads MNHEY; CDR2 reads SVGAGI. V lost 1 base to trimming and J lost 8 bases, with 14 bases between them. CDR3 coding DNA: TGTGCCAGCAGTTACTGGAGGGGCCCCGACGAAAAACTGTTTTTT. Protein: CASSYWRGPDEKLFF.

This clonotype came up a few times. This chain connects TRBV18 to TRBJ1-1; 7 bases align to TRBD1. The CDR3 consists of 14 residues. Germline loops: CDR1 KGHSH, CDR2 LQKENI. The junction had 6 bases not matched to a gene; V was cut back by 5 bases and J by 3 bases. The CDR3 sequence: CASSTRGGDTEAFF. CDR3 DNA: TGTGCCAGCTCAACCAGGGGGGGTGACACTGAAGCTTTCTTT.